The clone carrying this T cell receptor (beta chain) is medium-sized within its sample. Its antigen remains unidentified. The sample belongs to a study of T cells in localized non-small cell lung cancer. Study-wide points: Among blood samples, higher T cell density accompanied longer overall survival. Paired adjacent lung recovered a median approximately 62 of the top 100 tumor clones. Adjacent uninvolved lung tissue had the highest T cell clonality, exceeding tumor.

CDR3 length: 12 residues. Trimming removed 2 bases from V and 7 bases from J, with 6 bases in between. CDR1 is KGHSH and CDR2 is LQKENI in the germline V gene. Using immunoSEQ multiplex PCR, the repertoire was profiled, and TCRdb retains in-frame clones only, with some absent. This repertoire shows about 3,300 clones, roughly 28% found once; its top ten account for approximately 10%. Adjacent lung samples, free of atypia, were obtained at least 2 cm from the tumor margin. This chain links TRBV18 with TRBJ2-1; possible D gene TRBD2, 5 bases. This TCR came from a woman aged 40 to 75 with stage I lung adenocarcinoma. Sequencing was performed on normal lung tissue next to the tumor, taken before any cancer treatment. CDR3 sequence reads: CASSPRENEQFF. The CDR3 DNA follows: TGTGCCAGCTCACCAAGGGAGAATGAGCAGTTCTTC. The variable domain in full, completed from reference TRBV18 and TRBJ2-1, reads NAGVMQNPRHLVRRRGQEARLRCSPMKGHSHVYWYRQLPEEGLKFMVYLQKENIIDESGMPKERFSAEFPKEGPSILRIQQVVRGDSAAYFCASSPRENEQFFGPGTRLTVL.